This paragraph reports one T cell receptor beta chain. What it recognizes is unknown. CDR3 size: 14 residues. The data were taken from a study of T cells expressing NK-cell markers. The authors made TCR beta cDNA libraries by 5'RACE template switching. This switching added a universal primer site and UMIs. With the 5' RACE reads reprocessed, TCRdb shows one record per CDR3 protein and no DNA. The repertoire shows about half a million distinct CDR3 sequences; the top ten hold over 1.1%. General study results and limits: Top CD8+ clonotypes included the dominant CD3+CD56+NKG2C+ clonotypes in 5 or 6 donors.

Sequencing input: blood T cells: a sorted CD56 or NKG2C T cell subset, CD4+ or CD8+ T cells, or bulk PBMC T cells (not recorded which). The clonotype originates from a woman aged 45-65 years in good health. The chain joins TRBV12-3 or TRBV12-4 to TRBJ2-3; checking the TCRdb D call of TRBD2 is not possible without DNA. The CDR3 loop is CASSPPRSPDTQYF.